The entry below describes one T cell receptor (beta chain). The target antigen is unknown. CDR1 and CDR2 (germline): MGHRA, YSYEKL. V lost 1 base and J lost 2, with 8 bases in between. The CDR3 extends over 15 amino acids. These data are taken from a study of T cell responses to AZD1222 COVID-19 vaccine. General study findings and limits: Donor demographics were predominantly white British with a female majority; clonal diversity may be underestimated.

Method: immunoSEQ multiplex PCR; TCRdb's copy keeps in-frame clones and lacks some. The sample holds roughly 150,000 clones, 90% seen once. The clonotype comes from an adult in good health. Specimen: peripheral blood, collected on day 0 of AZD1222 vaccination. V is TRBV4-1 and J is TRBJ1-4; tentative D call: TRBD1 (5 bases). In nucleotides, the CDR3 is TGCGCCAGCAGCCAAGTCGGGGCCACTAATGAAAAACTGTTTTTT. It yields the protein CASSQVGATNEKLFF.